This entry describes one T cell receptor (beta chain). What it binds is not known. The CDR3 sequence is 14 residues long. CDR1 and CDR2 (germline): ENHRY, SYGVKD. Trimming stripped 6 bases from V and 1 base from J, with 10 bases between. This sample was included in a study of T-cell memory formation after mild COVID-19. Turning to the study itself: Clustering of TCRs was largely donor specific.

TCRdb recomputed calls from the 5' RACE reads with MiXCR, one row per CDR3 protein. The sample holds about 250,000 distinct CDR3 sequences, about 17% seen once. General observations from the study: Contracting clones from day 15 to 85 showed balanced CD4/CD8; later expanders favored CD4+. For contracting clones, CD4+ ones sat mainly in CM and EM, CD8+ in EMRA. Detection of some responders pre-infection suggested pre-existing cross-reactive memory T cells participated.

The sequencing input was PBMCs or a T cell subset sorted from them (not recorded which). The V call is TRBV10-3, the J call TRBJ2-1, with D possibly being TRBD1 (6 bases). The TCR comes from a man aged 18 to 29 who had mild COVID-19 (a few samples of this study predate the infection). Cell type and time point are not known. Here the CDR3 reads CAIRRQGSYNEQFF. CDR3 DNA sequence: TGTGCCATCAGAAGGCAGGGGTCCTACAATGAGCAGTTCTTC.